These T cell receptor beta chains were read from a single sample in a study of blood T cell repertoires in COVID-19. Repertoires were generated with immunoSEQ multiplex PCR, while TCRdb's copy carries only in-frame clones and drops some. The sample contains a few hundred thousand clones, roughly 86% of which appear only once. Input material: peripheral blood. The receptors were gathered from a man between 60 and 70 years old with acute or convalescent COVID-19. Both conserved end residues are part of each CDR3. The D gene is left open where the match is weak. Some rows have no size entry. The others give once, few or many, or a class for an expanded clone.

abundance	d_gene	v_gene	j_gene	CDR3aa	CDR3nt
-	-	TRBV11-3	TRBJ1-2	CASSLVQTEPNYGYTF	TGTGCCAGCAGCTTAGTTCAGACAGAGCCTAACTATGGCTACACCTTC
-	-	TRBV28	TRBJ2-7	CASSDTWGRGPKQYF	TGTGCCAGCAGTGACACTTGGGGCAGGGGTCCTAAGCAGTACTTC
-	-	TRBV28	TRBJ1-3	CASSFVGRGSGNTIYF	TGTGCCAGCAGTTTTGTAGGCAGGGGCTCTGGAAACACCATATATTTT
-	-	TRBV6-1	TRBJ1-3	CASSEFGGYSGNTIYF	TGTGCCAGCAGTGAATTCGGGGGTTACTCTGGAAACACCATATATTTT
-	-	TRBV5-1	TRBJ2-5	CASSLDAGRQETQYF	TGCGCCAGCAGCTTGGATGCGGGGCGCCAAGAGACCCAGTACTTC
-	TRBD1	TRBV6-5	TRBJ2-2	CASTPRTGLTGELFF	TGTGCCAGCACCCCCCGGACAGGGCTCACCGGGGAGCTGTTTTTT
few	-	TRBV6-5	TRBJ2-7	CASRRDGRTYEQYF	TGTGCCAGCAGGCGGGACGGACGTACCTACGAGCAGTACTTC
-	-	TRBV9	TRBJ2-6	CASSVSGANVLTF	TGTGCCAGTTCTGTATCCGGGGCCAACGTCCTGACTTTC
-	TRBD1	TRBV19	TRBJ1-2	CASSPTGSYGYTF	TGTGCCAGTAGTCCGACAGGGTCCTATGGCTACACCTTC
few	-	TRBV19	TRBJ1-1	CASIRETNTEAFF	TGTGCCAGTATCCGGGAAACGAACACTGAAGCTTTCTTT
-	-	TRBV19	TRBJ2-2	CASREGAANTGELFF	TGTGCCAGTAGGGAGGGGGCTGCGAACACCGGGGAGCTGTTTTTT
-	TRBD1	TRBV19	TRBJ1-6	CASSLQGLGNSPLHF	TGTGCCAGTAGTTTACAGGGGTTGGGCAATTCACCCCTCCACTTT
-	-	TRBV19	TRBJ1-4	CASRGVATNEKLFF	TGTGCCAGTAGGGGAGTTGCAACTAATGAAAAACTGTTTTTT
-	-	TRBV18	TRBJ2-6	CASSRQTLDLSGANVLTF	TGTGCCAGCTCACGACAGACCCTCGACCTCTCTGGGGCCAACGTCCTGACTTTC
many	-	TRBV5-1	TRBJ2-7	CASSAPRGTYEEQYF	TGCGCCAGCAGCGCCCCCAGGGGAACCTACGAGGAGCAGTACTTC
-	-	TRBV6-5	TRBJ1-1	CASSYSRRDEAFF	TGTGCCAGCAGTTACTCCCGCAGGGATGAAGCTTTCTTT
-	TRBD2	TRBV10-3	TRBJ2-3	CAIMSGGGTDTQYF	TGTGCCATCATGAGCGGGGGAGGCACAGATACGCAGTATTTT
few	TRBD1	TRBV11-3	TRBJ2-5	CASSLGSWTGPKEETQYF	TGTGCCAGCAGCTTAGGATCCTGGACAGGTCCGAAGGAAGAGACCCAGTACTTC
-	-	TRBV6-5	TRBJ1-5	CASSQKRGNQPQHF	TGTGCCAGCAGCCAAAAGCGAGGCAATCAGCCCCAGCATTTT
-	-	TRBV11-2	TRBJ1-1	CASSLDLGVNTEAFF	TGTGCCAGCAGCTTAGATCTAGGGGTGAACACTGAAGCTTTCTTT
-	TRBD1	TRBV18	TRBJ1-2	CASSGTGAWDYGYTF	TGTGCCAGCTCAGGGACAGGGGCCTGGGACTATGGCTACACCTTC
-	-	TRBV23-1	TRBJ1-2	CASSQEDSASNYGYTF	TGCGCCAGCAGTCAAGAGGACAGCGCCTCTAACTATGGCTACACCTTC
-	TRBD2	TRBV10-2	TRBJ2-7	CASTPGLAVHEQYF	TGCGCCAGCACCCCGGGACTAGCTGTCCACGAGCAGTACTTC
-	TRBD1	TRBV3-1/TRBV3-2	TRBJ1-6	CASSHNRGAFPLHF	TGTGCCAGCAGCCACAACAGGGGCGCTTTCCCCCTCCACTTT
-	TRBD2	TRBV9	TRBJ2-3	CASSVAIHGGGAKSTDTQYF	TGTGCCAGCAGCGTAGCTATTCATGGCGGGGGGGCAAAAAGCACAGATACGCAGTATTTT
few	TRBD1	TRBV14	TRBJ1-2	CASSYRGTNYGYTF	TGTGCCAGCAGCTACAGGGGAACTAACTATGGCTACACCTTC
-	TRBD1	TRBV9	TRBJ2-7	CASSPHTGTGGLGAYEQYF	TGTGCCAGCAGCCCCCACACCGGGACAGGGGGCCTGGGGGCCTACGAGCAGTACTTC
-	-	TRBV4-1	TRBJ1-2	CASSQRETREGGYTF	TGCGCCAGCAGCCAAAGGGAAACTAGAGAGGGTGGCTACACCTTC
-	TRBD1	TRBV4-3	TRBJ2-2	CASSHWATGTGELFF	TGCGCCAGCAGCCACTGGGCGACAGGGACCGGGGAGCTGTTTTTT
once	-	TRBV6-5	TRBJ2-2	CATRTITNTGELFF	TGTGCCACCCGGACTATAACGAACACCGGGGAGCTGTTTTTT
-	TRBD1	TRBV6-5	TRBJ1-5	CASSLGRTGGNQPQHF	TGTGCCAGCAGTTTGGGGAGGACAGGGGGCAATCAGCCCCAGCATTTT
-	TRBD2	TRBV5-1	TRBJ2-7	CASSLGSSGYEQYF	TGCGCCAGCAGCTTGGGGTCTAGCGGCTACGAGCAGTACTTC
-	TRBD1	TRBV3-1/TRBV3-2	TRBJ2-2	CASSPRDRGSGELFF	TGTGCCAGCAGCCCAAGGGACAGGGGTAGCGGGGAGCTGTTTTTT
-	TRBD1	TRBV20-1	TRBJ1-2	CSARTGARAF	TGCAGTGCCAGGACAGGGGCTCGGGCCTTC
-	TRBD2	TRBV10-1	TRBJ2-7	CASSPLTSGASEQYF	TGCGCCAGCAGTCCCTTGACTAGCGGTGCTTCTGAGCAGTACTTC
few	-	TRBV6-1	TRBJ1-6	CASSEEVGGSYNSPLHF	TGTGCCAGCAGTGAAGAAGTCGGGGGGTCCTATAATTCACCCCTCCACTTT
once	TRBD1	TRBV6-5	TRBJ1-2	CASTEQGAANYGYTF	TGTGCCAGCACCGAACAGGGGGCGGCTAACTATGGCTACACCTTC
-	TRBD1	TRBV18	TRBJ1-5	CASSPPGTGGNQPQHF	TGTGCCAGCTCACCCCCCGGGACAGGGGGCAATCAGCCCCAGCATTTT
-	TRBD1	TRBV9	TRBJ1-4	CASSASTGRNEKLFF	TGTGCCAGCAGCGCTTCGACAGGGAGGAATGAAAAACTGTTTTTT
-	-	TRBV5-1	TRBJ1-6	CASSLAQNYNSPLHF	TGCGCCAGCAGCTTGGCCCAGAACTATAATTCACCCCTCCACTTT
-	TRBD2	TRBV19	TRBJ2-6	CASSKASGGAANVLTF	TGTGCCAGTAGTAAGGCTAGCGGGGGGGCGGCCAACGTCCTGACTTTC